The 18 T cell receptor beta chains below were found in one sample sequenced in a study of blood T cell repertoires in COVID-19. Clones were sequenced by immunoSEQ multiplex PCR, and TCRdb holds only the in-frame ones, with some missing. The sample carries more than 300,000 clones, around 87% recorded once. Sample: peripheral blood. These receptors all stem from a woman aged 25-40 years with COVID-19, enrolled during active disease.

The gene calls are TRBV5-4 and TRBJ1-4, with TRBD1 matching over 7 bases. Germline assignment: CDR1 SGHNT and CDR2 YYREEE (reference sequence). The junction had 7 bases not matched to a gene; V was cut back by 2 bases and J by 12 bases. This CDR3 region has 13 residues. The CDR3 bases are TGTGCCAGCAGCTTACAGGGGTCTGGGGAACTGTTTTTT. It translates to CASSLQGSGELFF.

The V and J genes are TRBV19 and TRBJ2-1; TRBD1 matches 8 bases. Trimming took 3 bases from V and 9 from J; bases not matched to a gene: 7. Germline V gene sequence: CDR1 LNHDA, CDR2 SQIVND (reference sequence). The CDR3 spans 14 residues. The CDR3, as DNA: TGTGCCAGTAGTATGTCACAGGGGGGCCGTGAGCAGTTCTTC. This encodes CASSMSQGGREQFF.

The CDR3 DNA sequence: TGTGCCAGCAGTTCTCTCCCTTCGGTAACTAATGAAAAACTGTTTTTT. Its protein is CASSSLPSVTNEKLFF. The chain links TRBV28 to TRBJ1-4; the D is unclear. Between the trimmed V and J ends, which lost 4 bases and 1 base, there was a span of 13 bases. Germline CDR1 is MDHEN and CDR2 is SYDVKM. This CDR3 spans 16 amino acids.

V and J are TRBV7-6 and TRBJ1-3; 7 positions match TRBD1. V gave up 2 bases and J gave up 0 bases; unmatched junction bases: 4. CDR1 and CDR2 from the germline V gene are SGHVS and FNYEAQ. The CDR3 loop spans 16 amino acids. DNA of the CDR3: TGTGCCAGCAGCTTACCCGGGACAGACTCTGGAAACACCATATATTTT. Translation: CASSLPGTDSGNTIYF.

The V gene is TRBV24-1, the J gene TRBJ2-7; 7 bases are a match to TRBD1. CDR1 is KGHDR, CDR2 SFDVKD, per germline. Trimming at V came to 6 bases and at J to 4 bases, leaving 5 bases not matched to a gene. The CDR3 is 13 residues long. CDR3 sequence reads: CATSSRTGYEQYF. CDR3 nucleotide sequence: TGTGCCACCAGTAGTCGGACAGGATACGAGCAGTACTTC.

J is TRBJ2-7 and V is TRBV7-3, with 12 nucleotides matching TRBD2. With 4 bases clipped from V and 3 bases from J, the junction kept 13 bases outside the gene matches. The CDR3 length is 18 residues. Germline-derived CDR1 and CDR2 are SGHTA and FQGTGA. CDR3 DNA: TGTGCCAGCAGCTCCCGGGGACTAGCGGGCATCCTTCTCTACGAGCAGTACTTC. Amino acids: CASSSRGLAGILLYEQYF.

Here the CDR3 DNA reads TGCGCCAGCAGTCAATCGAGGGGACACCGCGGAACCGGGGAGCTGTTTTTT. Protein sequence: CASSQSRGHRGTGELFF. The genes are TRBV23-1 and TRBJ2-2; possible D gene TRBD1, 6 bases. TRBV23-1 falls under the ORF class, with uncertain function. The length of the CDR3 is 17 residues. Trimming took off 0 bases at V and 5 bases at J, with 16 bases between the two ends.

The chain joins TRBV4-1 to TRBJ2-7; 8 nucleotides align to TRBD1. Per the germline V gene, CDR1 is MGHRA and CDR2 is YSYEKL. The CDR3 covers 14 residues. With V trimmed by 1 base and J by 3 bases, 2 bases remained unmatched. The CDR3 DNA reads as TGCGCCAGCAGCCAAGTGGACAGGGTCTACGAGCAGTACTTC. This sequence encodes CASSQVDRVYEQYF.

The chain carries TRBV19 and TRBJ2-3, with D possibly being TRBD2 (6 bases). This CDR3 has 16 residues. V shed 6 bases and J shed 6 bases, with 22 bases lying between them. Germline assignment: CDR1 LNHDA and CDR2 SQIVND (reference sequence). This chain's CDR3 is CASSPGGLGFLDTQYF. In DNA form, the CDR3 reads TGTGCCAGTAGCCCTGGAGGGCTAGGATTCCTCGATACGCAGTATTTT. The full variable domain, completed using reference TRBV19 and TRBJ2-3, is DGGITQSPKYLFRKEGQNVTLSCEQNLNHDAMYWYRQDPGQGLRLIYYSQIVNDFQKGDIAEGYSVSREKKESFPLTVTSAQKNPTAFYLCASSPGGLGFLDTQYFGPGTRLTVL.

The CDR3 spells CASSPAGLAANRRTGELFF. For the CDR3, the DNA is TGTGCCAGCAGCCCGGCGGGACTAGCGGCTAATCGGAGGACCGGGGAGCTGTTTTTT. V is TRBV3-1 (or the pseudogene TRBV3-2) and J is TRBJ2-2; TRBD2 agrees at 11 bases. Germline values: CDR1 LGHDT, CDR2 YNNKEL (reference sequence). Trimming at V came to 4 bases and at J to 5 bases, leaving 15 bases not matched to a gene. The CDR3 contains 19 residues.

The rearrangement joins TRBV14 to TRBJ1-2; no clear D gene. This CDR3 has 15 amino acids. V lost 2 bases to trimming and J lost 4 bases, with 14 bases between them. The germline V gene encodes CDR1 SGHDN and CDR2 FVKESK. The CDR3 nucleotides are TGTGCCAGCAGCCAATTAACCAGGCCACTCTATGGCTACACCTTC. It encodes CASSQLTRPLYGYTF.

This chain links TRBV10-1 with TRBJ1-1; no firm D call. CDR3 length: 12 residues. In germline, CDR1 is WNHNN, CDR2 SYGVQD (reference sequence). Trimming removed 5 bases from V and 1 base from J, with 5 bases in between. The CDR3 loop is CASSSGNTEAFF. CDR3 nucleotide sequence: TGCGCCAGCAGTTCAGGGAACACTGAAGCTTTCTTT.

The V gene is TRBV6-5, the J gene TRBJ2-7; the D gene is possibly TRBD1 (5 bases). V was clipped by 2 bases and J by 4 bases, with 6 bases between them. CDR3 length: 12 amino acids. Per the germline V gene, CDR1 is MNHEY and CDR2 is SVGAGI. CDR3: CASSYQGYEQYF. The CDR3 region has the DNA TGTGCCAGCAGTTACCAGGGTTACGAGCAGTACTTC.

Notes on this clone: Other DNA sequences in the sample encode the same CDR3. The chain uses TRBV5-1 and TRBJ2-2; D is unclear. In germline, CDR1 is SGHRS, CDR2 YFSETQ. Trimming left V 0 bases short and J 5 bases short, with 8 bases between. The CDR3 spans 14 residues. CDR3 DNA sequence: TGCGCCAGCAGCTTGGGCCTAAATACCGGGGAGCTGTTTTTT. This gives the protein CASSLGLNTGELFF.

V is TRBV30 and J is TRBJ1-1; D remains unclear. CDR1 and CDR2 from the germline V gene are GTSNPN and SVGIG (reference sequence). CDR3 length: 13 amino acids. The ends were cut back, 3 bases at V and 1 base at J, with 9 bases in the middle. For the CDR3, the DNA is TGTGCCTGGAGGCGAGAGGGGAACACTGAAGCTTTCTTT. Residues: CAWRREGNTEAFF. The whole variable domain, filled in from reference TRBV30 and TRBJ1-1, reads SQTIHQWPATLVQPVGSPLSLECTVEGTSNPNLYWYRQAAGRGLQLLFYSVGIGQISSEVPQNLSASRPQDRQFILSSKKLLLSDSGFYLCAWRREGNTEAFFGQGTRLTVV.

The chain combines TRBV28 with TRBJ2-2; 7 positions match TRBD2. The CDR3 consists of 13 residues. The V segment lost 8 bases and the J segment 1 base; nucleotides outside the gene matches: 1. CDR1 MDHEN and CDR2 SYDVKM come from the germline V gene. The CDR3 DNA follows: TGTGCCAGCTTAGCGGGGAACACCGGGGAGCTGTTTTTT. Protein product: CASLAGNTGELFF.

The chain couples TRBV5-1 to TRBJ1-4; 7 bases align to TRBD1. The CDR3 has 13 amino acids. Germline CDR1 is SGHRS and CDR2 is YFSETQ. V was pared by 4 bases and J by 7 bases, with 4 bases of the junction left unmatched. CDR3 protein: CASSIRQGEKLFF. CDR3 sequence (DNA): TGCGCCAGCAGCATTCGACAGGGTGAAAAACTGTTTTTT.

The CDR3 coding sequence is TGTGCCACCAGCAGGGGGAGGGGACTAGCGGGAGGAGATACGCAGTATTTT. Its translation: CATSRGRGLAGGDTQYF. The rearrangement joins TRBV15 to TRBJ2-3; 15 bases agree with TRBD2. The junction had 6 bases not matched to a gene; V was cut back by 3 bases and J by 5 bases. This CDR3 spans 17 amino acids. The V gene's germline CDR1 is LNHNV and CDR2 YYDKDF (reference sequence). Complete variable domain (other parts from reference TRBV15 and TRBJ2-3): DAMVIQNPRYQVTQFGKPVTLSCSQTLNHNVMYWYQQKSSQAPKLLFHYYDKDFNNEADTPDNFQSRRPNTSFCFLDIRSPGLGDTAMYLCATSRGRGLAGGDTQYFGPGTRLTVL.